This TCR beta chain was profiled in a study of blood T cell repertoires in COVID-19. On the study more broadly: Sites in the United States, Italy and Spain provided acute and convalescent COVID-19 samples.

Trimming shortened V by 2 bases and J by 8 bases, and 10 bases separated the two germline ends. The length of the CDR3 is 13 residues. The repertoire was sequenced with immunoSEQ multiplex PCR; TCRdb's copy has only in-frame clones and lacks some. This sample has about 72,000 clones, with around 86% found just once. The sequencing sample was made of peripheral blood. The chain couples TRBV12-3 or TRBV12-4 to TRBJ2-1, with a tentative D call TRBD1 (5 bases). This TCR was sampled from a man aged 65 to 85 with active or convalescent COVID-19. As DNA, the CDR3 is TGTGCCAGCAGTTTAAGGGGCAGGTATGAGCAGTTCTTC. Translation: CASSLRGRYEQFF.